The present T cell receptor (beta chain) was sequenced within a study of shared clonotypes between healthy human individuals. The method was immunoSEQ multiplex PCR; TCRdb's version includes in-frame clones alone and lacks a portion of them. The table lists 2 million to 3 million clones, roughly nine tenths of them singletons. The sequencing input was naive CD4+ T cells sorted from blood. Subset described: CD45RA+ positively selected. The clonotype comes from a man aged 18 to 30 in good health.

DNA for the CDR3: TGTGCCAGCAGCATCCAAACAGGGGGCGGGTATGGCTACACCTTC. Its protein product is CASSIQTGGGYGYTF. This chain uses TRBV2 with TRBJ1-2, with 9 bases lining up with TRBD1. Trimming cost V 6 bases and J 5 bases; bases outside gene matches: 10. The CDR3 consists of 15 residues. Germline values: CDR1 SNHLY, CDR2 FYNNEI. The whole variable domain, filled in from reference TRBV2 and TRBJ1-2, reads EPEVTQTPSHQVTQMGQEVILRCVPISNHLYFYWYRQILGQKVEFLVSFYNNEISEKSEIFDDQFSVERPDGSNFTLKIRSTKLEDSAMYFCASSIQTGGGYGYTFGSGTRLTVV.